This is a list of T cell receptor beta chains from one sample in a study of shared clonotypes between healthy human individuals. Profiled with immunoSEQ multiplex PCR; TCRdb holds only in-frame clones, not every one. The profile shows over a million clones, around 78% of them singletons. The sequencing input was memory CD4+ T cells from PBMCs. The receptors stem from a man between 18 and 35 years old in good health. Some clones in this sample may be carry-over from other donors' samples. Both conserved end residues are part of each CDR3. Each record gives: J gene, V gene, CDR3 length, clone size, D gene, CDR3 DNA, CDR3 protein. A D gene is named only where the DNA matches it firmly. Clone size is stated in some rows and not others, as once, few, many or a class when expanded.

TRBJ1-2 | TRBV25-1 | 15 | many | - | TGTGCCAGCAGTGTCCCCGGGGCCCAGGAAGATGGCTACACCTTC | CASSVPGAQEDGYTF
TRBJ2-1 | TRBV5-1 | 19 | - | TRBD2 | TGCGCCAGCAGCTTGGCGGGGACTAGCGGGAGTTCATACTACAATGAGCAGTTCTTC | CASSLAGTSGSSYYNEQFF
TRBJ2-4 | TRBV28 | 16 | - | - | TGTGCCAGCAGCCAAACCGCAGGGAGGACCAAAAACATTCAGTACTTC | CASSQTAGRTKNIQYF
TRBJ2-2 | TRBV7-9 | 16 | - | TRBD1 | TGTGCCAGCAGCTTAATGCGGACAGGAGGCACCGGGGAGCTGTTTTTT | CASSLMRTGGTGELFF
TRBJ2-7 | TRBV6-1 | 13 | - | TRBD1 | TGTGCCAGCAGTAGGACAGGGAGCTACGAGCAGTACTTC | CASSRTGSYEQYF
TRBJ2-2 | TRBV4-2 | 15 | - | - | TGTGCCAGCAGCCCCCGGGACGGTACTGTCGGGGAGCTGTTTTTT | CASSPRDGTVGELFF
TRBJ2-6 | TRBV5-1 | 15 | - | - | TGCGCCAGCACCGCCTCGTCCTCTGGGGCCAACGTCCTGACTTTC | CASTASSSGANVLTF
TRBJ2-1 | TRBV2 | 13 | - | TRBD2 | TGTGCCAGTCAGCGGGAATCCTCAAGTGAGCAGTTCTTC | CASQRESSSEQFF
TRBJ2-1 | TRBV7-9 | 15 | - | - | TGTGCCAGCAGCTTAGGATCGGTCTCCTACAATGAGCAGTTCTTC | CASSLGSVSYNEQFF
TRBJ2-4 | TRBV28 | 13 | - | TRBD1 | TGTGCCAGCAGTCCGGGACAGTCGGACATTCAGTACTTC | CASSPGQSDIQYF
TRBJ1-1 | TRBV4-3 | 14 | - | - | TGCGCCAGCAGCCAAGTCCACGGAGAAGGTGAAGCTTTCTTT | CASSQVHGEGEAFF
TRBJ1-3 | TRBV9 | 14 | - | - | TGTGCCAGCAGCGTAGCGACCTCTGGAAACACCATATATTTT | CASSVATSGNTIYF
TRBJ1-5 | TRBV6-4 | 15 | - | - | TGTGCCAGCAGGGCCCAGGGGAATAGCAATCAGCCCCAGCATTTT | CASRAQGNSNQPQHF
TRBJ2-7 | TRBV18 | 15 | - | TRBD2 | TGTGCCAGCTCACTCCGACTAGCGGGCTCCTACGAGCAGTACTTC | CASSLRLAGSYEQYF
TRBJ2-1 | TRBV30 | 15 | - | - | TGTGCCTGGAGTGGGGGGCGGGAGAATAAGAATGAGCAGTTCTTC | CAWSGGRENKNEQFF
TRBJ2-2 | TRBV11-2 | 15 | - | - | TGTGCCAGCAGCTTAGAGCATGGGGGATCCGGGGAGCTGTTTTTT | CASSLEHGGSGELFF
TRBJ2-3 | TRBV5-4 | 16 | - | TRBD2 | TGTGCCAGCAGCTCGATAGCGGGCCGCACGACAGATACGCAGTATTTT | CASSSIAGRTTDTQYF
TRBJ1-2 | TRBV6-1 | 15 | few | TRBD1 | TGTGCCAGCCACCGGGGTGTACAGGGGAACTATGGCTACACCTTC | CASHRGVQGNYGYTF
TRBJ2-5 | TRBV7-2 | 12 | - | - | TGTGCCAGCAGCTTAGGTCAAGAGACCCAGTACTTC | CASSLGQETQYF
TRBJ1-4 | TRBV19 | 15 | - | - | TGTGCCAGTAGTGGGGGTGGACAGAAGAATGAAAAACTGTTTTTT | CASSGGGQKNEKLFF
TRBJ2-3 | TRBV27 | 12 | once | TRBD2 | TGTGCCAGCAGTCCCGGGAGGGATACGCAGTATTTT | CASSPGRDTQYF
TRBJ2-5 | TRBV5-1 | 18 | - | TRBD2 | TGCGCCAGCAGCGCAAAGGGGAGTCGCGGGAGGTACCAAGAGACCCAGTACTTC | CASSAKGSRGRYQETQYF
TRBJ2-7 | TRBV6-1 | 12 | - | - | TGTGCCAGCAGGGGGGGCGGATACGAGCAGTACTTC | CASRGGGYEQYF
TRBJ1-5 | TRBV6-6 | 12 | - | - | TGTGCCAGCAGCCTGCTTTTTCAGCCCCAGCATTTT | CASSLLFQPQHF
TRBJ2-2 | TRBV7-8 | 15 | - | - | TGTGCCAGCAGCTTTAGGGGAAGGAACACCGGGGAGCTGTTTTTT | CASSFRGRNTGELFF
TRBJ2-5 | TRBV4-1 | 17 | few | TRBD2 | TGCGCCAGCAGCCGCAAAGGCAGCGGGAGCGGAACAGAGACCCAGTACTTC | CASSRKGSGSGTETQYF
TRBJ2-7 | TRBV11-2 | 15 | - | - | TGTGCCAGCAGCTTATTGAGGGAGGACCAGTCCGAGCAGTACTTC | CASSLLREDQSEQYF
TRBJ2-7 | TRBV4-2 | 16 | - | TRBD2 | TGTGCCAGCAGCCAGGGATCGACTAGCGGGACCTACGAGCAGTACTTC | CASSQGSTSGTYEQYF
TRBJ2-7 | TRBV5-1 | 14 | - | - | TGCGCCAGCAGCTTGGACCAGGGGTACTACGAGCAGTACTTC | CASSLDQGYYEQYF
TRBJ2-7 | TRBV18 | 13 | - | TRBD1 | TGTGCCAGCTCACGGGACAGGACCTACGAGCAGTACTTC | CASSRDRTYEQYF
TRBJ1-4 | TRBV9 | 15 | - | TRBD1 | TGTGCCAGCAGCGTAGCACAGGGGGCGGCTGAAAAACTGTTTTTT | CASSVAQGAAEKLFF
TRBJ2-4 | TRBV30 | 14 | - | - | TGTGCCTGGAGTGTCGGACGTGGGGGAAACATTCAGTACTTC | CAWSVGRGGNIQYF
TRBJ2-1 | TRBV7-8 | 13 | - | - | TGTGCCAGCAGCTTAGGGCAGTTAAATGAGCAGTTCTTC | CASSLGQLNEQFF
TRBJ2-3 | TRBV28 | 17 | - | TRBD2 | TGTGCCAGCTCAGAAACCGGGACTAGCGGGAGCACAGATACGCAGTATTTT | CASSETGTSGSTDTQYF
TRBJ1-1 | TRBV5-1 | 14 | once | TRBD1 | TGCGCCAGCACCCCGGGGGGGACAGAGACTGAAGCTTTCTTT | CASTPGGTETEAFF
TRBJ2-3 | TRBV5-6 | 13 | - | - | TGTGCCAGCAGCTTGGTTGACACAGATACGCAGTATTTT | CASSLVDTDTQYF
TRBJ2-2 | TRBV6-6 | 13 | few | - | TGTGCCAGCAGGTACAGGCGGACCGGGGAGCTGTTTTTT | CASRYRRTGELFF
TRBJ1-2 | TRBV28 | 15 | many | - | TGTGCCAGCAGTTTATCAGGGACCCTTTCGGGCGAGAACACCTTC | CASSLSGTLSGENTF
TRBJ1-6 | TRBV9 | 14 | - | - | TGTGCCAGCAGATCCGGGACACCTGATTCACCCCTCCACTTT | CASRSGTPDSPLHF
TRBJ2-7 | TRBV2 | 16 | - | - | TGTGCCAGCAGTGAACCGTCAGGTATTTTCACCTACGAGCAGTACTTC | CASSEPSGIFTYEQYF
TRBJ2-2 | TRBV9 | 15 | - | TRBD2 | TGTGCCAGCAGCGTAGCGGGACTAGCAACCGGGGAGCTGTTTTTT | CASSVAGLATGELFF